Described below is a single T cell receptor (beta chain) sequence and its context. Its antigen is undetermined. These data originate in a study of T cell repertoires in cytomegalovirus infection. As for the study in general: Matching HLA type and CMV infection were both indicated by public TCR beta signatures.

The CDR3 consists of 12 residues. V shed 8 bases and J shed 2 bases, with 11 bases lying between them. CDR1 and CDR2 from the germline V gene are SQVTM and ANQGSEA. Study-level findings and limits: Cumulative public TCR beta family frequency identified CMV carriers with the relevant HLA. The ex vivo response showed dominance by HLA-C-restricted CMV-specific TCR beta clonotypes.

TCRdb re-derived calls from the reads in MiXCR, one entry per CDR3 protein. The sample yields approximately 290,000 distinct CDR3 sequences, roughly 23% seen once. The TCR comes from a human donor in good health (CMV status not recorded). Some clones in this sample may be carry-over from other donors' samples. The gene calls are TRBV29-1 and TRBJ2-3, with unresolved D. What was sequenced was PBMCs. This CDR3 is CSLIGSTDTQYF. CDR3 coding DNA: TGCAGCCTCATTGGTTCCACAGATACGCAGTATTTT.